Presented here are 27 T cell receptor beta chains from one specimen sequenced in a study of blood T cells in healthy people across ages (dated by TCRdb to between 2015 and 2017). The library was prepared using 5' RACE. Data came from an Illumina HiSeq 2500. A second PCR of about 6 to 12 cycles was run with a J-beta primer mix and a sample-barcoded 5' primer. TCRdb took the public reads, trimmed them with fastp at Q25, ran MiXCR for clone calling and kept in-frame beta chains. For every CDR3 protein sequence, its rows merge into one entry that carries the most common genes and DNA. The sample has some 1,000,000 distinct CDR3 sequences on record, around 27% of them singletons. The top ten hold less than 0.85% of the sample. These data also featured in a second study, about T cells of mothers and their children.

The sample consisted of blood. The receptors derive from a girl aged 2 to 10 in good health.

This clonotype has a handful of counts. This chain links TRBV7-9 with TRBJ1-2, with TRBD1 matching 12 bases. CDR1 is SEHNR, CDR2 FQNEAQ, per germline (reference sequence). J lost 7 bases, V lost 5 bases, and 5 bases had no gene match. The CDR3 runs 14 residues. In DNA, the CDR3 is TGTGCCAGCAGCACGGGACAGGGGGCACTTGGCTACACCTTC. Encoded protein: CASSTGQGALGYTF.

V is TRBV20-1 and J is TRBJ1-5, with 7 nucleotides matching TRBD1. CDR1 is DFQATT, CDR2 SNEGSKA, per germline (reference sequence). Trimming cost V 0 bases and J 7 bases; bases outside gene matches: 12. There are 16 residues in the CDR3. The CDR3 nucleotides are TGCAGTGCTAGAGATCGGACAGGTTCAAAGGGCCAGCCCCAGCATTTT. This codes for CSARDRTGSKGQPQHF.

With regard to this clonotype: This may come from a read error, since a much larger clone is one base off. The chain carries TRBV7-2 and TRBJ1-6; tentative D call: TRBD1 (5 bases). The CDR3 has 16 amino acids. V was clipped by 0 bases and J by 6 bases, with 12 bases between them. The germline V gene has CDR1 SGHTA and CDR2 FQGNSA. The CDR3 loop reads CASSLAPARGNSPLHF. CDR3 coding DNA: TGTGCCAGCAGCTTAGCGCCGGCAAGGGGTAATTCACCCCTCCACTTT.

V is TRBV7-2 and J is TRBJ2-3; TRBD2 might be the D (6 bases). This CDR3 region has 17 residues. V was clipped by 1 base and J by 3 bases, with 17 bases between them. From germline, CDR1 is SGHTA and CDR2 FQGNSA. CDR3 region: CASSLEGSREPTDTQYF. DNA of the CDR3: TGTGCCAGCAGCTTAGAGGGTAGTCGGGAGCCGACAGATACGCAGTATTTT.

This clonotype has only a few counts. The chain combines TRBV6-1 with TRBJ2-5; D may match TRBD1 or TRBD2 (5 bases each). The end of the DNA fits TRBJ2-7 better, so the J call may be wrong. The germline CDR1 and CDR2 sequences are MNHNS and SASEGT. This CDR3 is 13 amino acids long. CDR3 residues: CASSEGGTYEQYF. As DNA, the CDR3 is TGTGCCAGCAGTGAAGGGGGGACCTACGAGCAGTACTTC.

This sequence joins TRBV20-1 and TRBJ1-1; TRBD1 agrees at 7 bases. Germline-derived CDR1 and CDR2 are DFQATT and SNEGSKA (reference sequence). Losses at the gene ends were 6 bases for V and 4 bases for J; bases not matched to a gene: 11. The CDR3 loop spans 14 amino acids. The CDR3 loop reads CSAPGEGAGTEAFF. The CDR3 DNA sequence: TGCAGTGCCCCAGGGGAGGGGGCCGGCACTGAAGCTTTCTTT.

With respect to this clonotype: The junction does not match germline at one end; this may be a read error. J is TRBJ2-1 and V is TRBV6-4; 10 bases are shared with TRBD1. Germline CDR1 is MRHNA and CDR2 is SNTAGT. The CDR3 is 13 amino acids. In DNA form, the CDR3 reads TGCGCCAGCAGTGGGGACAGGGGCAATGAGCAGTTCTTC. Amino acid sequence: CASSGDRGNEQFF.

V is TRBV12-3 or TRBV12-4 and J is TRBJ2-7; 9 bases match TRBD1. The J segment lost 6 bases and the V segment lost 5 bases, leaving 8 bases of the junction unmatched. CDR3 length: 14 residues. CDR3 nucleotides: TGTGCCAGCAGTCTCGGGACAGGGATCGGCGAGCAGTACTTC. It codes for CASSLGTGIGEQYF.

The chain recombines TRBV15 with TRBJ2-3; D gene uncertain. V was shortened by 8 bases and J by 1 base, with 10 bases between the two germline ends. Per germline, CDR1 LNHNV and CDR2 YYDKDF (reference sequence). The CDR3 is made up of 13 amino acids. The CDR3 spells CATSLERTDTQYF. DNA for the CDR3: TGTGCCACCTCTCTAGAACGCACAGATACGCAGTATTTT. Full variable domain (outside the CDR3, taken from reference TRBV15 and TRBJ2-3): DAMVIQNPRYQVTQFGKPVTLSCSQTLNHNVMYWYQQKSSQAPKLLFHYYDKDFNNEADTPDNFQSRRPNTSFCFLDIRSPGLGDTAMYLCATSLERTDTQYFGPGTRLTVL.

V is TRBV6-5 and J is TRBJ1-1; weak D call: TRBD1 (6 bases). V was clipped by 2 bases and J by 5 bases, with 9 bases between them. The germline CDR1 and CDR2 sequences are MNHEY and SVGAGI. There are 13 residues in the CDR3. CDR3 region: CASSYKQGTEAFF. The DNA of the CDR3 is TGTGCCAGCAGTTACAAGCAGGGGACTGAAGCTTTCTTT.

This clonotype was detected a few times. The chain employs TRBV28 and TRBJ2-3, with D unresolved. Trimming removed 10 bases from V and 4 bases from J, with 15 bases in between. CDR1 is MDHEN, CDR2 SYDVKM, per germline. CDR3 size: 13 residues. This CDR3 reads CAIKTNRPDTQYF. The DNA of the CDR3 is TGTGCCATCAAGACCAACCGCCCAGATACGCAGTATTTT.

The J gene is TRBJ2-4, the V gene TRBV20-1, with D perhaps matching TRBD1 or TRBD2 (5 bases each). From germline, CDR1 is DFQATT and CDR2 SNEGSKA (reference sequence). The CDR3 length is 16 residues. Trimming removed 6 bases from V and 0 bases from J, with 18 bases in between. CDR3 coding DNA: TGCAGTGCGTGGGACCCCTTGGTTCTAGCCAAAAACATTCAGTACTTC. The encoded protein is CSAWDPLVLAKNIQYF.

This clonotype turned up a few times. For the CDR3, the DNA is TGCAGCGCTGGCGGCGTCCAAGAGACCCAGTACTTC. It specifies CSAGGVQETQYF. The chain couples TRBV29-1 to TRBJ2-1; no clear D gene. The DNA matches TRBJ2-5 better at its end, which makes the J call doubtful. The germline V gene has CDR1 SQVTM and CDR2 ANQGSEA. The CDR3 loop spans 12 amino acids.

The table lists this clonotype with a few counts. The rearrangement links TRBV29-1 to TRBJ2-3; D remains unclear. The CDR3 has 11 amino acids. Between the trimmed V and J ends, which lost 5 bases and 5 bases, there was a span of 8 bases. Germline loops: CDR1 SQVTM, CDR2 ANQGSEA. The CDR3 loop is CSVTTEDTQYF. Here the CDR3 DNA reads TGCAGCGTTACAACAGAAGATACGCAGTATTTT.

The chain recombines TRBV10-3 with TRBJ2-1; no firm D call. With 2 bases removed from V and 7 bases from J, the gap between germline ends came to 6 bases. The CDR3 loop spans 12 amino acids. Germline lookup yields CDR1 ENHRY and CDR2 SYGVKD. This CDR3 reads CAISEGMNEQFF. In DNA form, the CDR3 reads TGTGCCATCAGTGAGGGGATGAATGAGCAGTTCTTC.

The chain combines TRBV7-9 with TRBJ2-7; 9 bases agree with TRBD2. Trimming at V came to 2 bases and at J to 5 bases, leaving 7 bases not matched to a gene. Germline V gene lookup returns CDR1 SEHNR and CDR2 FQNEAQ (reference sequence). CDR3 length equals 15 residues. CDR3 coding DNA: TGTGCCAGCAGCTTAATCCTAGCGGGATCTCACGAGCAGTACTTC. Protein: CASSLILAGSHEQYF.

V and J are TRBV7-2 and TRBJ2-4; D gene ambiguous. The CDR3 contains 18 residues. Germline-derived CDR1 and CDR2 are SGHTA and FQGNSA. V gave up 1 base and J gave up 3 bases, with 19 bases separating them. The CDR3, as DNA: TGTGCCAGCAGCTTAGAATCTATGGGGAAGAGAGTCAAAAACATTCAGTACTTC. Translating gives CASSLESMGKRVKNIQYF.

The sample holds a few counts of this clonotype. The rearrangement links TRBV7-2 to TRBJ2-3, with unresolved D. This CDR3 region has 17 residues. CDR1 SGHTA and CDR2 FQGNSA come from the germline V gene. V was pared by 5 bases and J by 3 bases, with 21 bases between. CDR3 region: CASSPETGPLGTDTQYF. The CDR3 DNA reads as TGTGCCAGCAGCCCTGAAACCGGGCCACTGGGAACAGATACGCAGTATTTT.

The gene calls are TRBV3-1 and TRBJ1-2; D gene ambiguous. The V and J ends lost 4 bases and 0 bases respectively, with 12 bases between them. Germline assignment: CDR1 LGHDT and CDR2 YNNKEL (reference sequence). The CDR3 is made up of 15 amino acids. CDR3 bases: TGTGCCAGCAGCCCGGGCCTCGCCCCTAACTATGGCTACACCTTC. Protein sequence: CASSPGLAPNYGYTF.

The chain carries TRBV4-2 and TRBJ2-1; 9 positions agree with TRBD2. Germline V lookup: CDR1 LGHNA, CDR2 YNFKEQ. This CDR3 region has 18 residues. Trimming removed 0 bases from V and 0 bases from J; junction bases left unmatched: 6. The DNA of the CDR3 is TGTGCCAGCAGCCAAGAGTCGAGCGGGAGGAGCTCCTACAATGAGCAGTTCTTC. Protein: CASSQESSGRSSYNEQFF.

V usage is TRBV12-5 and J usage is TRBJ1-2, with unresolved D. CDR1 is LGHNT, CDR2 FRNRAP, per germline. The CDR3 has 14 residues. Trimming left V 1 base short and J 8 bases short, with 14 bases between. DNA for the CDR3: TGTGCTAGTGGTTTGGCCATAAAAGTGGACGGCTACACCTTC. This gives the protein CASGLAIKVDGYTF.

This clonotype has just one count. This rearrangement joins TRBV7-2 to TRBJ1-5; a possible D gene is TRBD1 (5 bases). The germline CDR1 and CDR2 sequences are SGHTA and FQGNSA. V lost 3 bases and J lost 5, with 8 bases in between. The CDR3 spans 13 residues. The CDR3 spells CASSLDTYQPQHF. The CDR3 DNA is TGTGCCAGCAGCTTGGACACTTATCAGCCCCAGCATTTT. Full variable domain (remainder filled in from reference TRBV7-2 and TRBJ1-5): GAGVSQSPSNKVTEKGKDVELRCDPISGHTALYWYRQSLGQGLEFLIYFQGNSAPDKSGLPSDRFSAERTGGSVSTLTIQRTQQEDSAVYLCASSLDTYQPQHFGDGTRLSIL.

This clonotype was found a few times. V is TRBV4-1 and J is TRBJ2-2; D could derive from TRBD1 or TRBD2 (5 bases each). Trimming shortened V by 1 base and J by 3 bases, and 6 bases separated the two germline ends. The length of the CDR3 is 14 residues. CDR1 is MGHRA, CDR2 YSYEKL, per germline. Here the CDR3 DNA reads TGCGCCAGCAGCCAAGCGGGACACACCGGGGAGCTGTTTTTT. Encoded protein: CASSQAGHTGELFF.

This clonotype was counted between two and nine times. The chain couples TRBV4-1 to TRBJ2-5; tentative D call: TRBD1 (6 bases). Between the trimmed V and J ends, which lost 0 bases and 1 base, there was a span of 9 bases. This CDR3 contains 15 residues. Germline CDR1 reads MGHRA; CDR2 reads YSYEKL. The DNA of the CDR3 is TGCGCCAGCAGCCAAGAGCAGGGGACCCAAGAGACCCAGTACTTC. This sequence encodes CASSQEQGTQETQYF.

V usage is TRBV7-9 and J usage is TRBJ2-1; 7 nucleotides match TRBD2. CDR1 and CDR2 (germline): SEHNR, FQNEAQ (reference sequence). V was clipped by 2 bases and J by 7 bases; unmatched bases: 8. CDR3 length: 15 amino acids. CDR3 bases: TGTGCCAGCAGCTTAATCCAACTAGCGCCAAATGAGCAGTTCTTC. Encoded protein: CASSLIQLAPNEQFF.

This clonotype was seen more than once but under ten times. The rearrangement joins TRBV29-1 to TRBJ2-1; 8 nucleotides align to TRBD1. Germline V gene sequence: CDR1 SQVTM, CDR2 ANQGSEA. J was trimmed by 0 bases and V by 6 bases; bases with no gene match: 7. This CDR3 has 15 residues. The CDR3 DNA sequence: TGCAGCGTGTCGACAGGGGATATCTCCTACAATGAGCAGTTCTTC. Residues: CSVSTGDISYNEQFF.

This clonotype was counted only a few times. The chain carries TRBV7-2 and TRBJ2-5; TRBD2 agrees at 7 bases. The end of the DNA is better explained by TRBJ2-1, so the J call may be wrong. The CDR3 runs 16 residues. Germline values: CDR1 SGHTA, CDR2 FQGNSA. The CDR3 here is CASSLEGGSVIYEQFF. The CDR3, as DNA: TGTGCCAGCAGCTTAGAGGGCGGGAGTGTCATATATGAGCAGTTCTTC.